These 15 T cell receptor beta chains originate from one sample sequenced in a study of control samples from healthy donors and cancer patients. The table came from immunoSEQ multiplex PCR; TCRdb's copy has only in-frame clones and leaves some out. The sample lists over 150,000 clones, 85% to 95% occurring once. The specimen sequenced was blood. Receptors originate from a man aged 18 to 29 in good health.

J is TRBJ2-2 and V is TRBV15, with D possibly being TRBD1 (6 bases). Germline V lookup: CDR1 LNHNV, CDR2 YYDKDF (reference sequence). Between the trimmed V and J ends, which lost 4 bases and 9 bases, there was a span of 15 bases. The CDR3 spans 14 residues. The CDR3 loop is CATSIPLGGRELFF. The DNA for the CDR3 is TGTGCCACCAGCATCCCCCTAGGGGGAAGGGAGCTGTTTTTT.

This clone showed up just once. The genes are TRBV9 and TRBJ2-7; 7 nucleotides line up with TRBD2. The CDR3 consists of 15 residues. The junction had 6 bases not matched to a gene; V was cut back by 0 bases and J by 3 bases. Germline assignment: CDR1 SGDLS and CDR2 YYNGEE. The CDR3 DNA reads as TGTGCCAGCAGCGTAGAGGGAGGGGCGAGCTACGAGCAGTACTTC. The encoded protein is CASSVEGGASYEQYF.

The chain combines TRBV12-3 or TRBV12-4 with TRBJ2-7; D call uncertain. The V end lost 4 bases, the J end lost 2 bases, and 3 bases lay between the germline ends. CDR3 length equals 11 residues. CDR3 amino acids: CASSSAYEQYF. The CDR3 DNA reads TGTGCCAGCAGTTCAGCCTACGAGCAGTACTTC.

The CDR3 loop is CASSLMQDRGYTF. CDR3 DNA sequence: TGTGCCAGCAGTTTAATGCAGGATCGTGGCTACACCTTC. This rearrangement joins TRBV12-3 or TRBV12-4 to TRBJ1-2; D call uncertain. This CDR3 has 13 residues. V was trimmed by 2 bases and J by 7 bases, leaving 11 bases between them.

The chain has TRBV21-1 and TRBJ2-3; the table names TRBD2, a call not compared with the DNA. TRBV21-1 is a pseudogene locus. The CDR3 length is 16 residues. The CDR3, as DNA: TGTGCCAGCAGCAAAGAGGCTTCGGGTCGCACAGATACGCAGTATTTT. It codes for CASSKEASGRTDTQYF.

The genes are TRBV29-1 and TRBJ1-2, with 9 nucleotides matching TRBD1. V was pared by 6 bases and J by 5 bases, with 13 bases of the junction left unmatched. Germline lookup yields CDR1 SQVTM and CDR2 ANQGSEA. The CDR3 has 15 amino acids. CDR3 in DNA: TGCAGCGTCTCCATGGGACAGGGCGATTCGTATGGCTACACCTTC. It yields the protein CSVSMGQGDSYGYTF. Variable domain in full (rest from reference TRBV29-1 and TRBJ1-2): SAVISQKPSRDICQRGTSLTIQCQVDSQVTMMFWYRQQPGQSLTLIATANQGSEATYESGFVIDKFPISRPNLTFSTLTVSNMSPEDSSIYLCSVSMGQGDSYGYTFGSGTRLTVV.

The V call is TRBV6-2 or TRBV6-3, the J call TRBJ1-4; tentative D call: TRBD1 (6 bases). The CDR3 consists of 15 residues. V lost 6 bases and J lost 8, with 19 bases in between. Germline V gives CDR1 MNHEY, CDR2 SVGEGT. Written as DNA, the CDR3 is TGTGCCAGCAGCCGCCCCATAACAGGGAACGAAAAACTGTTTTTT. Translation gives CASSRPITGNEKLFF.

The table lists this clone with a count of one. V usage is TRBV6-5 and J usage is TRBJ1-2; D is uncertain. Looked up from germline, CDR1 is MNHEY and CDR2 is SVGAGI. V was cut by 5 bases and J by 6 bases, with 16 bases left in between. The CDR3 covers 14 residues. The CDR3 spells CASSPRALQHGYTF. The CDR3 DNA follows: TGTGCCAGCAGTCCCCGAGCACTGCAGCATGGCTACACCTTC.

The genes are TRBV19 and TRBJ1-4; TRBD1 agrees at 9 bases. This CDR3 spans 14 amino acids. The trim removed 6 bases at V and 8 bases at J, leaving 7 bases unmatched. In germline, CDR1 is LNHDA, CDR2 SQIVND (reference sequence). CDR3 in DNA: TGTGCCAGTAGCAGGGACAGGGAGGAAGAAAAACTGTTTTTT. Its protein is CASSRDREEEKLFF.

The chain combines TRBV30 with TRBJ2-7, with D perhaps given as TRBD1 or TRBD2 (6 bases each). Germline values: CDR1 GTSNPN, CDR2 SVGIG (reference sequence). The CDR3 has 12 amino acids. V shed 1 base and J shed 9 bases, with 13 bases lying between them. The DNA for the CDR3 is TGTGCCTGGAGTGAGGGGGGCCAGGCGCAGTACTTC. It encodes CAWSEGGQAQYF. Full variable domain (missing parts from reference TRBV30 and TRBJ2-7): SQTIHQWPATLVQPVGSPLSLECTVEGTSNPNLYWYRQAAGRGLQLLFYSVGIGQISSEVPQNLSASRPQDRQFILSSKKLLLSDSGFYLCAWSEGGQAQYFGPGTRLTVT.

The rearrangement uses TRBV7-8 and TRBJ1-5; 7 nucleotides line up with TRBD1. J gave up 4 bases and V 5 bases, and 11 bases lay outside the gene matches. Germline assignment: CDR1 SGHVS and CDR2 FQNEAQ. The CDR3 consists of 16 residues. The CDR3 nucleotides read TGTGCCAGCAGCATCGGACAGGCCTCGGGTAATCAGCCCCAGCATTTT. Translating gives CASSIGQASGNQPQHF.

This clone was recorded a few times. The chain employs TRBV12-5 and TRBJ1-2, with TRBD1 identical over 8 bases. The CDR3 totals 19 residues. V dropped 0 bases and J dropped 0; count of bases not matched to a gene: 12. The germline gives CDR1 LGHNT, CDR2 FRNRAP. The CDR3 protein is CASGLVRGDRLPTNYGYTF. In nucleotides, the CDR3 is TGTGCTAGTGGTTTGGTACGAGGGGACAGGCTTCCGACTAACTATGGCTACACCTTC.

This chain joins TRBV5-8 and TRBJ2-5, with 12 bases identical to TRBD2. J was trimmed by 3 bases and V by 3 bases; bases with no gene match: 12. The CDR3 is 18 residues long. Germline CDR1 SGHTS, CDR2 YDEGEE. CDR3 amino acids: CASSSEGLAGGSKETQYF. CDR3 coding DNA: TGTGCCAGCAGCTCTGAAGGTCTAGCGGGGGGGTCAAAAGAGACCCAGTACTTC.

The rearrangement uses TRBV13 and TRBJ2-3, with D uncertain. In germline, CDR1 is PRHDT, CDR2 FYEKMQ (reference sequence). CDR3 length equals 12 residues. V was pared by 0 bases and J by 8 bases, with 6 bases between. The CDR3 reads CASSLGKVTQYF. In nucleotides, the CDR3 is TGTGCCAGCAGCTTAGGGAAGGTTACGCAGTATTTT. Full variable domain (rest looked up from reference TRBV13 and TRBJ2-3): AAGVIQSPRHLIKEKRETATLKCYPIPRHDTVYWYQQGPGQDPQFLISFYEKMQSDKGSIPDRFSAQQFSDYHSELNMSSLELGDSALYFCASSLGKVTQYFGPGTRLTVL.

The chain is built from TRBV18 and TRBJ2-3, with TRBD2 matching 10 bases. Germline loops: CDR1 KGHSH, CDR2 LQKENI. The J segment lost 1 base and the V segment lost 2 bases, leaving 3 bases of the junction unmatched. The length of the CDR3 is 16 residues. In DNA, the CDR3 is TGTGCCAGCTCACCAAGCCTAGCGGGGGGCACAGATACGCAGTATTTT. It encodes CASSPSLAGGTDTQYF.